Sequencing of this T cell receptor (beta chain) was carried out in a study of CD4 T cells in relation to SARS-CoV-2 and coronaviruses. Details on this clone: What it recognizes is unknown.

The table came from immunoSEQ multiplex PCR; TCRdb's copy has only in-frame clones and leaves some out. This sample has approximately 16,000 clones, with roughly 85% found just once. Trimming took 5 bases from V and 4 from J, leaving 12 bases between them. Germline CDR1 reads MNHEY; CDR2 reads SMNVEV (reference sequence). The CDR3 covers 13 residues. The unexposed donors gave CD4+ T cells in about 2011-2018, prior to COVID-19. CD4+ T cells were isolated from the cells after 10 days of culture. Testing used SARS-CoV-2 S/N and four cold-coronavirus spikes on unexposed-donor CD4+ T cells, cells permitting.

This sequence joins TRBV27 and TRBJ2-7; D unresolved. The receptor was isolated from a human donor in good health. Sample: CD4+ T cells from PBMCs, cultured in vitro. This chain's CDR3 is CASSRPYSYEQYF. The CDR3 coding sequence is TGTGCCAGCAGTCGCCCGTACTCGTACGAGCAGTACTTC.